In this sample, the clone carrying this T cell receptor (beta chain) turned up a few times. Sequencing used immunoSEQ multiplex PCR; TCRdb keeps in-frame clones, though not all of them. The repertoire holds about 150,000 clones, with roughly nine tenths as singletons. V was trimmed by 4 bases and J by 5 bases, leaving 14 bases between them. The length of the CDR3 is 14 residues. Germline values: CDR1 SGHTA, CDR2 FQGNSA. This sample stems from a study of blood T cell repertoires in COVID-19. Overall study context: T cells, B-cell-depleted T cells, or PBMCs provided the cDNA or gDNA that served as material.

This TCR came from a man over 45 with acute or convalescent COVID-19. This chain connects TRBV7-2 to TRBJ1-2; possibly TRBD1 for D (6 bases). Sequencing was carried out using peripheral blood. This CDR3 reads CASSSRGSWYGYTF. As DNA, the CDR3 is TGTGCCAGCAGCTCCAGGGGTAGCTGGTATGGCTACACCTTC.